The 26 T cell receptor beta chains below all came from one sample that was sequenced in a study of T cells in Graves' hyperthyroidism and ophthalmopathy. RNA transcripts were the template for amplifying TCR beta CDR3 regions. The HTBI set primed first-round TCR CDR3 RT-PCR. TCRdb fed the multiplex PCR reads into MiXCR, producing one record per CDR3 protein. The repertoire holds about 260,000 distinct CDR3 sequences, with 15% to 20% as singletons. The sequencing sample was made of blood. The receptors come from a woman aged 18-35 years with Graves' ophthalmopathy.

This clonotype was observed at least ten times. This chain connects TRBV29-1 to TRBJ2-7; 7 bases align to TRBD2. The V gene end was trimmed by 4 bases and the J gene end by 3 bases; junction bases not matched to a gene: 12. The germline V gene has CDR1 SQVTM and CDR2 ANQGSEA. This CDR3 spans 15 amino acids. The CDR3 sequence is CSVVYAKWEGYEQYF. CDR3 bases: TGCAGCGTTGTCTACGCCAAATGGGAGGGCTACGAGCAGTACTTC.

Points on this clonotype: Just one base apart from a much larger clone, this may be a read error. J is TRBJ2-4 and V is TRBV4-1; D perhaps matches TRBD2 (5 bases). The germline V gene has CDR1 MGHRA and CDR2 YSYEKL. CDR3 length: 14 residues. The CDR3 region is CASSQGNTGNIPYF. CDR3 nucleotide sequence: TGCGCCAGCAGCCAAGGGAACACGGGGAACATTCCGTACTTC.

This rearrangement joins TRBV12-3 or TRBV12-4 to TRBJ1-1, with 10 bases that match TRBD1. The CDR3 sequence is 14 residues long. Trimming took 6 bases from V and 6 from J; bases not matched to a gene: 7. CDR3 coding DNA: TGTGCCAGCAGCCTGGGACAGGGGTTGTCTGAAGCTTTCTTT. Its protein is CASSLGQGLSEAFF.

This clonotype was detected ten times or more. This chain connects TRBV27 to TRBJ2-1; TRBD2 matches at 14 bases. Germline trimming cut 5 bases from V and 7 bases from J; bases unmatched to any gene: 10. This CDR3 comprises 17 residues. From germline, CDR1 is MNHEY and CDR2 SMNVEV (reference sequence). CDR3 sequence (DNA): TGTGCCAGCAGTGGACTAGCGGGAGGACCCCATGAAAATGAGCAGTTCTTC. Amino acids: CASSGLAGGPHENEQFF.

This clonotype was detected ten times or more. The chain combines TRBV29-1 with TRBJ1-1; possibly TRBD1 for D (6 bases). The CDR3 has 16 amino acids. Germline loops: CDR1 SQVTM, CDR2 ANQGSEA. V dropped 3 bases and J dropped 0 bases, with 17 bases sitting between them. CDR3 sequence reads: CSVDRGKEGMNTEAFF. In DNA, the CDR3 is TGCAGCGTTGACAGGGGTAAAGAAGGCATGAACACTGAAGCTTTCTTT.

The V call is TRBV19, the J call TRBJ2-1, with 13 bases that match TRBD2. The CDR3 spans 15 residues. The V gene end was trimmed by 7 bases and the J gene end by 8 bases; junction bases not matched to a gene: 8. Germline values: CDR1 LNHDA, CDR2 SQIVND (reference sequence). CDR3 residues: CASTPGLAGIHEQFF. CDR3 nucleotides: TGTGCCAGTACCCCGGGACTAGCGGGAATCCATGAGCAGTTCTTC.

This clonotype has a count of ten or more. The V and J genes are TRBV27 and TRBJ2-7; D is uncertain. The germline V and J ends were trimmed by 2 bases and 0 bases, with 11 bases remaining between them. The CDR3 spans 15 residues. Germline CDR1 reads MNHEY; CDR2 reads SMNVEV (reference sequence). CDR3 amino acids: CASSLRGGYSYEQYF. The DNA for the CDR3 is TGTGCCAGCAGTTTAAGAGGCGGATACTCCTACGAGCAGTACTTC.

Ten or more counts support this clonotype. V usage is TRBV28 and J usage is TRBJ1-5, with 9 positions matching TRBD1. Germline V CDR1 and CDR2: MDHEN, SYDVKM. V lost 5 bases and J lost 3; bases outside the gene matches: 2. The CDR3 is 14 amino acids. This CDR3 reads CASSRDRDNQPQHF. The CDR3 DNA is TGTGCCAGCAGTCGGGACAGGGACAATCAGCCCCAGCATTTT.

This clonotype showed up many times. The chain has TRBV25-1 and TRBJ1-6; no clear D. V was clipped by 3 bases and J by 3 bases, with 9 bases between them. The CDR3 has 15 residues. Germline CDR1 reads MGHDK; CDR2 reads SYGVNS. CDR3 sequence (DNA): TGTGCCAGCAGTGAGGGAGGGTACTATAATTCACCCCTCCACTTT. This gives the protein CASSEGGYYNSPLHF.

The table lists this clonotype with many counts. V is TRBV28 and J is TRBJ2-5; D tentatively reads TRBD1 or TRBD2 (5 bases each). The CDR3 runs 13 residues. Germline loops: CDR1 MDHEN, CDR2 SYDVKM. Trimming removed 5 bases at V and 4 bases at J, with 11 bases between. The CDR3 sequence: CASSMIGGETQYF. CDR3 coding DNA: TGTGCCAGCAGTATGATTGGGGGAGAGACCCAGTACTTC. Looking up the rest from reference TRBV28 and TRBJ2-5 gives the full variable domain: DVKVTQSSRYLVKRTGEKVFLECVQDMDHENMFWYRQDPGLGLRLIYFSYDVKMKEKGDIPEGYSVSREKKERFSLILESASTNQTSMYLCASSMIGGETQYFGPGTRLLVL.

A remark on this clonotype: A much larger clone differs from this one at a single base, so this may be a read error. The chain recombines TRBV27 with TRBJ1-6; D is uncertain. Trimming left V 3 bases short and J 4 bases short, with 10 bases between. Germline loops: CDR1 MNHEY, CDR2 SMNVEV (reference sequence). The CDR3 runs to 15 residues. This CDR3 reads CASSFSDKYNSPLHF. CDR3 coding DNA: TGTGCCAGCAGTTTCAGTGACAAATATAATTCACCCCTCCACTTT.

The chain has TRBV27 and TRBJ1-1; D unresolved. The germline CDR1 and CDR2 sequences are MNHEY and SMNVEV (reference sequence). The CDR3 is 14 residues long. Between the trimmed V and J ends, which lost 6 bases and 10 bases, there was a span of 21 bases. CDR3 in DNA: TGTGCCAGCAGCCAAACTCGGACGGCCCCGATAGCTTTCTTT. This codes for CASSQTRTAPIAFF.

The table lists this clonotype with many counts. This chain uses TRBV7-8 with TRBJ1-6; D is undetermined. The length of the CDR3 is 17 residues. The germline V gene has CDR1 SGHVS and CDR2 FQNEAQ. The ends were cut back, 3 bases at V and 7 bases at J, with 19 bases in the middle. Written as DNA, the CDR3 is TGTGCCAGCAGCTTTTCATTCCGTACCCTGGAGAATTCACCCCTCCACTTT. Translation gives CASSFSFRTLENSPLHF.

Written as DNA, the CDR3 is TGTGCCAGCAGCTTAGCGCAGGCGTCATATGGCTACACCTTC. This encodes CASSLAQASYGYTF. This chain links TRBV7-9 with TRBJ1-2, with D hard to call. V lost 0 bases, J lost 5 bases, and 10 bases lay in between. This CDR3 is 14 amino acids long. Germline values: CDR1 SEHNR, CDR2 FQNEAQ (reference sequence).

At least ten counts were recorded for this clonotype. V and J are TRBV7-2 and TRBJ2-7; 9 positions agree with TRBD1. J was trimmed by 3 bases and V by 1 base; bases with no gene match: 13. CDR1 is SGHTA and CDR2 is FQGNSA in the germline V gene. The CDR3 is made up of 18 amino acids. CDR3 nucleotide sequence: TGTGCCAGCAGCTTAGGACAGGGGGTTCCTCACACACTCTACGAGCAGTACTTC. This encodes CASSLGQGVPHTLYEQYF.

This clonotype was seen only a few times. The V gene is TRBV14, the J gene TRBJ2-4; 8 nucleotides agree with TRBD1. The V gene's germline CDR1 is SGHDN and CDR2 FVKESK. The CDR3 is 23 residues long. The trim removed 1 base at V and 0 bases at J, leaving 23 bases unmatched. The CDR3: CASSQVVRGQGEVGILAKNIQYF. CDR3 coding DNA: TGTGCCAGCAGCCAAGTGGTTCGAGGACAGGGAGAAGTCGGGATTCTAGCCAAAAACATTCAGTACTTC.

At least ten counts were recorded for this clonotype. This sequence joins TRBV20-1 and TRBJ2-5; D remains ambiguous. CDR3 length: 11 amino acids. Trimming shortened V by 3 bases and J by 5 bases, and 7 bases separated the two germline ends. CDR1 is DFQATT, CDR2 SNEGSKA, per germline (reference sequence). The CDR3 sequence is CSASHEETQYF. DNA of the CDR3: TGCAGTGCTAGTCACGAGGAGACCCAGTACTTC.

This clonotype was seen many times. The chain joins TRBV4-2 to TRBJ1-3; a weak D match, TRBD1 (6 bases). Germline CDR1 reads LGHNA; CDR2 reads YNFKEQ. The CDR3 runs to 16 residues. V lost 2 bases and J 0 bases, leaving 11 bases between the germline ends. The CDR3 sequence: CASSQPDRFSGNTIYF. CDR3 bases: TGTGCCAGCAGCCAACCTGACAGGTTCTCTGGAAACACCATATATTTT.

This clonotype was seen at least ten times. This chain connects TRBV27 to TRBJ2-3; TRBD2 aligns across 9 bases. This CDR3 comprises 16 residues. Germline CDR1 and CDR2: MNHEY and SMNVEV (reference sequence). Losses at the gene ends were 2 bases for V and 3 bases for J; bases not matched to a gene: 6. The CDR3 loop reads CASSLRGRGFTDTQYF. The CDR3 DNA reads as TGTGCCAGCAGTTTACGCGGGAGGGGGTTTACAGATACGCAGTATTTT.

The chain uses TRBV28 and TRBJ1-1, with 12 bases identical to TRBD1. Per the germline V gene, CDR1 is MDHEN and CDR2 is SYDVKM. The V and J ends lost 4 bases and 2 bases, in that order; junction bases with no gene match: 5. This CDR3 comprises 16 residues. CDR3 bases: TGTGCCAGCAGTTCTCTCGGGACAGGGGGCAACACTGAAGCTTTCTTT. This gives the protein CASSSLGTGGNTEAFF.

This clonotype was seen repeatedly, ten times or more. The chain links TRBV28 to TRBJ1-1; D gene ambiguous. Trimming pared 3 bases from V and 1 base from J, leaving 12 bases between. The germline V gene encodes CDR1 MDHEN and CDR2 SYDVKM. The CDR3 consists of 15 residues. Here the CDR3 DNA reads TGTGCCAGCAGTTTGAACCCGGGAGGGAACACTGAAGCTTTCTTT. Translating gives CASSLNPGGNTEAFF. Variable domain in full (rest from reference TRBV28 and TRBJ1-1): DVKVTQSSRYLVKRTGEKVFLECVQDMDHENMFWYRQDPGLGLRLIYFSYDVKMKEKGDIPEGYSVSREKKERFSLILESASTNQTSMYLCASSLNPGGNTEAFFGQGTRLTVV.

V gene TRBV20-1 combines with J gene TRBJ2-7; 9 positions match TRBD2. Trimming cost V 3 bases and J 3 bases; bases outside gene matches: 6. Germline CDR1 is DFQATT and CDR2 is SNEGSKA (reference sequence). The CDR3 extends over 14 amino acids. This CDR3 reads CSARWAGGHYEQYF. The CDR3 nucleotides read TGCAGTGCTAGGTGGGCGGGAGGGCACTACGAGCAGTACTTC.

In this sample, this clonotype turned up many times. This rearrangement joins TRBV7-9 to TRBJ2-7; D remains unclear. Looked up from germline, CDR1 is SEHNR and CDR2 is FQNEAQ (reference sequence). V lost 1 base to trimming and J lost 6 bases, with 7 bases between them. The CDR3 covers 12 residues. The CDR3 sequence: CASSLGYSEQYF. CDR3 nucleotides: TGTGCCAGCAGCTTAGGGTACTCCGAGCAGTACTTC.

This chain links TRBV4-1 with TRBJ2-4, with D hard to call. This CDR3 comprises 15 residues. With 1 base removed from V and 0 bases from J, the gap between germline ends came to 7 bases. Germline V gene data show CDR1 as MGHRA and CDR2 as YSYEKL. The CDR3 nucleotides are TGCGCCAGCAGCCAAGTTCTGATAGCCAAAAACATTCAGTACTTC. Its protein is CASSQVLIAKNIQYF.

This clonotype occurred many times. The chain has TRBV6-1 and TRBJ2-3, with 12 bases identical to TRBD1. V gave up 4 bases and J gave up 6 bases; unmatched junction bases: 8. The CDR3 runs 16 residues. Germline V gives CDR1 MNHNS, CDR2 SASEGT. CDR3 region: CASSAWDRGRADTQYF. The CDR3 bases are TGTGCCAGCAGTGCCTGGGACAGGGGGCGCGCGGATACGCAGTATTTT.

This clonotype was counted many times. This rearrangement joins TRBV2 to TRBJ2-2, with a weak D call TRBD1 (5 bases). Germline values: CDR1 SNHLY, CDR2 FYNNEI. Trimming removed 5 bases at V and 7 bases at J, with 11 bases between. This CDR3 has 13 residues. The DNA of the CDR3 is TGTGCCAGCAGTTCGACGACAGTCGGGGAGCTGTTTTTT. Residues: CASSSTTVGELFF.